The clone carrying this TCR beta chain has more than one count but fewer than ten. Its antigen is not known. One entry per CDR3 protein results from TCRdb running MiXCR on the 5' RACE reads. The sample has over 200,000 distinct CDR3 sequences; approximately 9% are singletons. This CDR3 has 15 residues. CDR1 is SGDLS and CDR2 is YYNGEE in the germline V gene. Trimming cost V 0 bases and J 0 bases, with 4 bases left between them. The sample belongs to a study of identical twins. Study-wide points: For zero-insertion analyses, partial confounding could come from invariant MAIT and iNKT cells. For cord blood, abundant beta clonotypes had fewer insertions, unlike memory repertoires, which showed none. Its conclusions, products of cross-sectional statistical analysis, did not come from following the same donors.

The chain recombines TRBV9 with TRBJ2-6; no firm D call. The sequence came from a woman aged 18-30 years in good health. Source material: memory (CD45RO+) T cells sorted from blood. CDR3 residues: CASSVGGSGANVLTF. As DNA, the CDR3 is TGTGCCAGCAGCGTAGGGGGCTCTGGGGCCAACGTCCTGACTTTC.